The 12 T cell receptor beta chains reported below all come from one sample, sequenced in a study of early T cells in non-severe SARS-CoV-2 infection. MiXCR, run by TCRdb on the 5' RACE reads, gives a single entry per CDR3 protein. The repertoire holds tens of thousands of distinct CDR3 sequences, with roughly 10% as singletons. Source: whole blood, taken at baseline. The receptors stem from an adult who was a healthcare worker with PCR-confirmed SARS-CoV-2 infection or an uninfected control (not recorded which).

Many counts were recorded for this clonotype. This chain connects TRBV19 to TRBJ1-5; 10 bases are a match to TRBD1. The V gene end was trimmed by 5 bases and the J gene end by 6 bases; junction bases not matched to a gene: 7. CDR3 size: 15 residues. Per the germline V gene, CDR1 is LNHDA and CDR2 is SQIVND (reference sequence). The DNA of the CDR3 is TGTGCCAGTAGTGTGGGACAGGGGAGGATTCAGCCCCAGCATTTT. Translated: CASSVGQGRIQPQHF.

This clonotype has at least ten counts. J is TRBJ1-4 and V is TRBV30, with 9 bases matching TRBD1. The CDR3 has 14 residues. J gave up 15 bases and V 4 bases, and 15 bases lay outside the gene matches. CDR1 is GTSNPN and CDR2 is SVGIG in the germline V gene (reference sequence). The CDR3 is CAWIPNLGQGKVFF. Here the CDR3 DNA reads TGTGCCTGGATTCCCAACCTCGGACAGGGGAAAGTGTTTTTT.

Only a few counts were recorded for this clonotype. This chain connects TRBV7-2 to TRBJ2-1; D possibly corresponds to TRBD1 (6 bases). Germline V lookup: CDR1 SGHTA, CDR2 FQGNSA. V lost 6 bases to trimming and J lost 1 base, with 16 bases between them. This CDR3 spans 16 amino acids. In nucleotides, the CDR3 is TGTGCCAGCAGTTCGAGAACCAGGGGTTCCTACAATGAGCAGTTCTTC. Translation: CASSSRTRGSYNEQFF.

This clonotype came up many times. As DNA, the CDR3 is TGTGCCAGCAGTACGGACAGGGGAAGGGCCGGGGAGCTGTTTTTT. Amino acid sequence: CASSTDRGRAGELFF. The rearrangement links TRBV6-5 to TRBJ2-2, with 9 positions matching TRBD1. The CDR3 contains 15 residues. The germline gives CDR1 MNHEY, CDR2 SVGAGI. J lost 6 bases, V lost 5 bases, and 7 bases had no gene match.

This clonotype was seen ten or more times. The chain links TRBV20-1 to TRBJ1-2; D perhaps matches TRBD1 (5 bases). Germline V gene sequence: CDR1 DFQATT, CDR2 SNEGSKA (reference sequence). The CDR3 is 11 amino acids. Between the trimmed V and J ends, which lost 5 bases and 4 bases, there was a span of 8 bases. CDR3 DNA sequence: TGCAGTGCTTCTACAGGCTATGGCTACACCTTC. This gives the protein CSASTGYGYTF.

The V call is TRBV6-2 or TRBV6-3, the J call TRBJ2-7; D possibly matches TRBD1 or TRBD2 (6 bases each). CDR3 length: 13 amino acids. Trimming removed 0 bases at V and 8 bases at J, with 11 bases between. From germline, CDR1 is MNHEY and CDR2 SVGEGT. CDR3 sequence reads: CASSYSDGGQQYF. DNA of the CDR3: TGTGCCAGCAGTTACTCCGACGGGGGCCAGCAGTACTTC.

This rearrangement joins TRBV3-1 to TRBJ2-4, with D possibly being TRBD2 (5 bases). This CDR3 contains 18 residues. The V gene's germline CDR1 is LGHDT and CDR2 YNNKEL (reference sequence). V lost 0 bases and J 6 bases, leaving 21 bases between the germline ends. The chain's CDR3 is CASSQDRAASSRGNIQYF. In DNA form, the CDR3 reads TGTGCCAGCAGCCAAGATAGGGCGGCTAGCTCCCGGGGAAACATTCAGTACTTC. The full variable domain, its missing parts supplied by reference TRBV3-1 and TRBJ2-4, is DTAVSQTPKYLVTQMGNDKSIKCEQNLGHDTMYWYKQDSKKFLKIMFSYNNKELIINETVPNRFSPKSPDKAHLNLHINSLELGDSAVYFCASSQDRAASSRGNIQYFGAGTRLSVL.

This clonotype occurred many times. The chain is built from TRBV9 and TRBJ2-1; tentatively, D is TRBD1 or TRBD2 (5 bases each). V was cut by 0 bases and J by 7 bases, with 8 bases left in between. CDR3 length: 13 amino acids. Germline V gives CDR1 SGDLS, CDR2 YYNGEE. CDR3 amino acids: CASSVGRENEQFF. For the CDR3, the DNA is TGTGCCAGCAGCGTAGGCAGGGAGAATGAGCAGTTCTTC. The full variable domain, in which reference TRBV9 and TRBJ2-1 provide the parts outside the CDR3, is DSGVTQTPKHLITATGQRVTLRCSPRSGDLSVYWYQQSLDQGLQFLIQYYNGEERAKGNILERFSAQQFPDLHSELNLSSLELGDSALYFCASSVGRENEQFFGPGTRLTVL.

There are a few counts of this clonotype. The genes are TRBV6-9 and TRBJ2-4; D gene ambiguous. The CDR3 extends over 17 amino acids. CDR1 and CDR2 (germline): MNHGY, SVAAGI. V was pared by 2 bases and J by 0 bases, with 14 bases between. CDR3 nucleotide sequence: TGTGCCAGCAGTTATCCGTCGGGTCTGTTAGCCAAAAACATTCAGTACTTC. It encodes CASSYPSGLLAKNIQYF.

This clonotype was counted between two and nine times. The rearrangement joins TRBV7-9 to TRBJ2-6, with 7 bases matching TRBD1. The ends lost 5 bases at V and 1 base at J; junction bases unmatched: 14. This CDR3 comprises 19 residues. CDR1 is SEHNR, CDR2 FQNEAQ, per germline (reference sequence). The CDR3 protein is CASSPRKYRGYSGANVLTF. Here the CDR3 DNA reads TGTGCCAGCAGCCCTCGGAAGTACAGGGGATATTCTGGGGCCAACGTCCTGACTTTC.

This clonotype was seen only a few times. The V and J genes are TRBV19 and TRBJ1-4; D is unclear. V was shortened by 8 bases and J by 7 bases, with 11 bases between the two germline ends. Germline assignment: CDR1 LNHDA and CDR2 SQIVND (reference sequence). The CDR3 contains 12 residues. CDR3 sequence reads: CASSPRGEKLFF. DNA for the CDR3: TGTGCCAGTTCCCCTCGGGGTGAAAAACTGTTTTTT.

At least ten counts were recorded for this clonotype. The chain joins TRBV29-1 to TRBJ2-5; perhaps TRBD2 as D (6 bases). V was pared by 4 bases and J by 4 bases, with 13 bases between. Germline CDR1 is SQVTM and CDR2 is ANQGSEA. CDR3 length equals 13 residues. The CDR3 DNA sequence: TGCAGCGTTGTGACCGGGAGTGGAGAGACCCAGTACTTC. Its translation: CSVVTGSGETQYF. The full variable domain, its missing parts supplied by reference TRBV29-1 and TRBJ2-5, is SAVISQKPSRDICQRGTSLTIQCQVDSQVTMMFWYRQQPGQSLTLIATANQGSEATYESGFVIDKFPISRPNLTFSTLTVSNMSPEDSSIYLCSVVTGSGETQYFGPGTRLLVL.